Listed here are 27 T cell receptor beta chains from one sample, sequenced in a study of T cell repertoires in cytomegalovirus infection. These receptors' antigens are unknown. MiXCR was run by TCRdb on the reads, yielding one entry per CDR3 protein. The sample carries 450,000 to 550,000 distinct CDR3 sequences, under 45% recorded once. The sample consisted of cultured PBMCs, taken from culture after CMV antigen stimulation. The receptors derive from a human donor in good health (CMV status not recorded). Some clones in this sample may be carry-over from other donors' samples.

The V and J genes are TRBV11-2 and TRBJ2-7, with 9 bases aligning to TRBD1. There are 15 residues in the CDR3. V lost 7 bases, J lost 2 bases, and 9 bases stayed unmatched. Germline CDR1 reads SGHAT; CDR2 reads FQNNGV. The CDR3: CASKSPGQGAYEQYF. The DNA for the CDR3 is TGTGCCAGCAAATCCCCGGGACAGGGAGCCTACGAGCAGTACTTC.

Ten or more counts support this clonotype. The chain employs TRBV7-2 and TRBJ1-2; perhaps TRBD1 as D (5 bases). The CDR3 is 12 residues long. Germline V gene data show CDR1 as SGHTA and CDR2 as FQGNSA. Trimming shortened V by 5 bases and J by 13 bases, and 17 bases separated the two germline ends. The CDR3 protein is CASSRTDKALTF. In DNA, the CDR3 is TGTGCCAGCAGCCGAACGGACAAGGCCCTCACCTTC. Drawing the rest from reference TRBV7-2 and TRBJ1-2, the complete variable domain is GAGVSQSPSNKVTEKGKDVELRCDPISGHTALYWYRQSLGQGLEFLIYFQGNSAPDKSGLPSDRFSAERTGGSVSTLTIQRTQQEDSAVYLCASSRTDKALTFGSGTRLTVV.

The chain carries TRBV6-8 and TRBJ2-7; TRBD1 aligns across 12 bases. The CDR3 totals 18 residues. V shed 6 bases and J 5 bases; nucleotides not matched to a gene: 17. Germline assignment: CDR1 MNHGY and CDR2 SAAAGT. CDR3 residues: CASRGTGGAGSGLNEQYF. CDR3 in DNA: TGTGCCAGCAGGGGGACAGGGGGCGCAGGTAGCGGGCTTAACGAGCAGTACTTC.

V and J are TRBV7-2 and TRBJ2-7; D is uncertain. V was cut by 5 bases and J by 0 bases, with 14 bases left in between. The germline gives CDR1 SGHTA, CDR2 FQGNSA. This CDR3 contains 15 residues. The CDR3 sequence: CASSRRLFSSYEQYF. The CDR3, as DNA: TGTGCCAGCAGCCGACGGCTTTTTAGCTCCTACGAGCAGTACTTC.

The chain is built from TRBV7-2 and TRBJ1-4, with D hard to call. V dropped 3 bases and J dropped 5 bases, with 10 bases sitting between them. The CDR3 is 14 residues long. Per germline, CDR1 SGHTA and CDR2 FQGNSA. The CDR3 DNA is TGTGCCAGCAGCTTCGGGGTGCGGAATGAAAAACTGTTTTTT. This translates into CASSFGVRNEKLFF.

The chain recombines TRBV5-4 with TRBJ1-2; a weak D match, TRBD1 (5 bases). The germline V gene has CDR1 SGHNT and CDR2 YYREEE (reference sequence). The V end was cut by 6 bases, the J end by 4 bases, with 16 bases between. CDR3 length: 14 amino acids. The CDR3 bases are TGTGCCAGCACCGGTGGGGGGTTCCTCTATGGCTACACCTTC. Translation: CASTGGGFLYGYTF.

The chain couples TRBV6-8 to TRBJ1-5; D unclear. V shed 8 bases and J shed 6 bases, with 2 bases lying between them. The germline V gene encodes CDR1 MNHGY and CDR2 SAAAGT. The CDR3 covers 9 residues. The CDR3 DNA reads TGTGCCAGCTTTCAGCCCCAGCATTTT. Translating it yields CASFQPQHF.

The chain uses TRBV18 and TRBJ2-5, with 12 nucleotides matching TRBD1. V was clipped by 3 bases and J by 5 bases; unmatched bases: 7. From germline, CDR1 is KGHSH and CDR2 LQKENI. The CDR3 is 16 residues long. The CDR3 DNA sequence: TGTGCCAGCTCACCCTCAGGGACAGGGGGCGAGGAGACCCAGTACTTC. It yields the protein CASSPSGTGGEETQYF.

This clonotype was counted between two and nine times. The chain combines TRBV4-3 with TRBJ2-1, with 16 bases fitting TRBD2. V dropped 4 bases and J dropped 8; count of bases not matched to a gene: 5. Germline CDR1 is LGHNA and CDR2 is YSLEER. This CDR3 is 16 amino acids long. CDR3 region: CASSPTGLAGGDEQFF. CDR3 bases: TGCGCCAGCAGCCCTACGGGACTAGCGGGAGGGGATGAGCAGTTCTTC.

V gene TRBV6-5 combines with J gene TRBJ1-1, with no clear D. The CDR3 covers 13 residues. The V gene's germline CDR1 is MNHEY and CDR2 SVGAGI. V was shortened by 6 bases and J by 7 bases, with 15 bases between the two germline ends. The CDR3 loop is CASSRGDEGEAFF. CDR3 bases: TGTGCCAGCAGCCGAGGAGACGAGGGTGAAGCTTTCTTT.

The rearrangement joins TRBV15 to TRBJ1-5; a possible D gene is TRBD1 (5 bases). CDR1 is LNHNV, CDR2 YYDKDF, per germline (reference sequence). The CDR3 consists of 13 residues. The V gene lost 8 bases and the J gene lost 4 bases, with 12 bases spanning the gap. CDR3 in DNA: TGTGCCACCGGTAGGGGCAGGAATCAGCCCCAGCATTTT. Translated: CATGRGRNQPQHF.

This clonotype was recorded a few times. The V call is TRBV7-2, the J call TRBJ2-1, with 8 nucleotides matching TRBD2. Losses at the gene ends were 3 bases for V and 9 bases for J; bases not matched to a gene: 13. This CDR3 spans 16 amino acids. CDR1 is SGHTA and CDR2 is FQGNSA in the germline V gene. In DNA, the CDR3 is TGTGCCAGCAGCTTCCTGGGGGGGACTAGTAGCAGTGAGCAGTTCTTC. Its protein is CASSFLGGTSSSEQFF.

V is TRBV7-9 and J is TRBJ2-5; D is perhaps TRBD1 (6 bases). Germline-derived CDR1 and CDR2 are SEHNR and FQNEAQ (reference sequence). This CDR3 is built from 15 residues. V lost 5 bases and J 2 bases, leaving 15 bases between the germline ends. The CDR3: CASSKGDRQQETQYF. DNA for the CDR3: TGTGCCAGCAGCAAAGGAGACAGGCAGCAAGAGACCCAGTACTTC.

Here the CDR3 reads CASSTDKNTEAFF. DNA for the CDR3: TGTGCCAGCAGCACGGACAAGAACACTGAAGCTTTCTTT. The chain has TRBV7-2 and TRBJ1-1; possible D gene TRBD1, 5 bases. Per the germline V gene, CDR1 is SGHTA and CDR2 is FQGNSA. The CDR3 contains 13 residues. V was shortened by 5 bases and J by 1 base, with 8 bases between the two germline ends.

The J gene is TRBJ2-1, the V gene TRBV20-1, with D possibly being TRBD2 (6 bases). Germline V gene sequence: CDR1 DFQATT, CDR2 SNEGSKA (reference sequence). This CDR3 comprises 13 residues. V was shortened by 6 bases and J by 2 bases, with 11 bases between the two germline ends. The CDR3 sequence: CSATRDPYNEQFF. For the CDR3, the DNA is TGCAGTGCAACGCGGGACCCCTACAATGAGCAGTTCTTC.

J is TRBJ2-5 and V is TRBV4-3, with 8 bases identical to TRBD1. V was clipped by 4 bases and J by 5 bases; unmatched bases: 12. The length of the CDR3 is 16 residues. Germline V gives CDR1 LGHNA, CDR2 YSLEER. This chain's CDR3 is CASSPHRRGLGETQYF. The CDR3 coding sequence is TGCGCCAGCAGCCCCCATCGCAGGGGGCTGGGGGAGACCCAGTACTTC.

This sequence joins TRBV5-6 and TRBJ2-3, with 7 bases lining up with TRBD1. V shed 0 bases and J 2 bases; nucleotides not matched to a gene: 6. The CDR3 has 16 residues. Germline V gene data show CDR1 as SGHDT and CDR2 as YYEEEE. The CDR3 is CASSLARTGPTDTQYF. DNA for the CDR3: TGTGCCAGCAGCTTGGCGAGGACAGGTCCCACAGATACGCAGTATTTT.

This chain uses TRBV6-1 with TRBJ1-2; possible D gene TRBD1, 5 bases. CDR1 is MNHNS and CDR2 is SASEGT in the germline V gene. This CDR3 is built from 14 residues. Trimming removed 5 bases at V and 5 bases at J, with 15 bases between. The CDR3 here is CASSYRQGWYGYTF. CDR3 DNA sequence: TGTGCCAGCAGTTACCGGCAGGGCTGGTATGGCTACACCTTC.

This chain joins TRBV7-6 and TRBJ1-1; D unclear. Trimming cost V 5 bases and J 6 bases, with 16 bases left between them. This CDR3 spans 14 amino acids. CDR1 is SGHVS, CDR2 FNYEAQ, per germline. The CDR3 here is CASSHRATRAEAFF. CDR3 coding DNA: TGTGCCAGCAGCCACCGGGCCACCCGGGCTGAAGCTTTCTTT. Combining the CDR3 with reference TRBV7-6 and TRBJ1-1 gives the whole variable domain GAGVSQSPRYKVTKRGQDVALRCDPISGHVSLYWYRQALGQGPEFLTYFNYEAQQDKSGLPNDRFSAERPEGSISTLTIQRTEQRDSAMYRCASSHRATRAEAFFGQGTRLTVV.

This clonotype was counted only a few times. The chain recombines TRBV7-9 with TRBJ1-4, with 9 positions matching TRBD1. The CDR3 runs to 15 residues. Per the germline V gene, CDR1 is SEHNR and CDR2 is FQNEAQ (reference sequence). The V and J ends lost 3 bases and 7 bases, in that order; junction bases with no gene match: 6. In DNA form, the CDR3 reads TGTGCCAGCAGCTTGGGACAGGGAAGATTTGAAAAACTGTTTTTT. Protein sequence: CASSLGQGRFEKLFF.

The chain carries TRBV4-1 and TRBJ2-7; 9 bases align to TRBD1. CDR1 and CDR2 from the germline V gene are MGHRA and YSYEKL. CDR3 size: 15 residues. V lost 0 bases to trimming and J lost 6 bases; unmatched junction nucleotides: 6. The CDR3 protein is CASSQEGGQGREQYF. CDR3 DNA sequence: TGCGCCAGCAGCCAAGAGGGGGGACAGGGCCGCGAGCAGTACTTC.

The chain joins TRBV7-2 to TRBJ1-1; D is ambiguous. Trimming stripped 0 bases from V and 9 bases from J, with 8 bases between. Looked up from germline, CDR1 is SGHTA and CDR2 is FQGNSA. CDR3 length equals 12 residues. The CDR3 spells CASSLAGYQAFF. The DNA of the CDR3 is TGTGCCAGCAGCTTAGCGGGGTACCAAGCTTTCTTT.

J is TRBJ2-7 and V is TRBV7-6; possible D gene TRBD2, 6 bases. This CDR3 is 14 amino acids long. From germline, CDR1 is SGHVS and CDR2 FNYEAQ. V was pared by 3 bases and J by 3 bases, with 12 bases between. CDR3 residues: CASSFRDWSYEQYF. The CDR3 nucleotides are TGTGCCAGCAGCTTCCGGGACTGGAGCTACGAGCAGTACTTC.

This clonotype was observed a few times. The CDR3 coding sequence is TGTGCCAGCAGCCGGGCCCTACCCGCAACTAATGAAAAACTGTTTTTT. Translation gives CASSRALPATNEKLFF. This rearrangement joins TRBV5-4 to TRBJ1-4; D is uncertain. The V and J ends lost 4 bases and 0 bases respectively, with 13 bases between them. This CDR3 is 16 amino acids long. Germline CDR1 is SGHNT and CDR2 is YYREEE (reference sequence).

The chain combines TRBV24-1 with TRBJ2-1, with D maybe TRBD2 (5 bases). With 1 base removed from V and 6 bases from J, the gap between germline ends came to 9 bases. Germline assignment: CDR1 KGHDR and CDR2 SFDVKD. The CDR3 loop spans 14 amino acids. CDR3 DNA: TGTGCCACCAGTGATTTCCAAAGCGGCAATGAGCAGTTCTTC. This codes for CATSDFQSGNEQFF.

The chain employs TRBV19 and TRBJ1-3, with D hard to call. CDR1 and CDR2 (germline): LNHDA, SQIVND (reference sequence). V dropped 3 bases and J dropped 0 bases, with 3 bases sitting between them. This CDR3 has 13 residues. CDR3: CASSMFSGNTIYF. The CDR3 DNA reads TGTGCCAGTAGTATGTTCTCTGGAAACACCATATATTTT.

This sequence joins TRBV7-9 and TRBJ1-1, with no clear D. Trimming cost V 5 bases and J 3 bases, with 16 bases left between them. This CDR3 region has 15 residues. Germline CDR1 is SEHNR and CDR2 is FQNEAQ (reference sequence). The CDR3 nucleotides read TGTGCCAGCAGCCCCAACGCAGGTTTGGACACTGAAGCTTTCTTT. It translates to CASSPNAGLDTEAFF.